This T cell receptor beta chain was obtained from a study of blood T cell repertoires in COVID-19. Study details: From the United States, Italy and Spain came samples of acute and convalescent COVID-19.

The data were produced by immunoSEQ multiplex PCR, yet TCRdb's version contains in-frame clones alone and is incomplete. The sample has under 80,000 clones, roughly four fifths seen once; the top ten hold 35% to 50%. Unmatched junction bases numbered 0, after V lost 8 bases and J lost 0 bases. Germline V gene lookup returns CDR1 LNHDA and CDR2 SQIVND (reference sequence). This CDR3 has 13 amino acids. The sequenced sample was peripheral blood. The genes are TRBV19 and TRBJ2-4; 8 bases agree with TRBD2. This sequence was found in an elderly man with acute or convalescent COVID-19. The CDR3: CASRGGAKNIQYF. The CDR3, as DNA: TGTGCCAGTCGGGGGGGAGCCAAAAACATTCAGTACTTC.